This entry lists 20 T cell receptor beta chains sequenced from one sample in a study of tumor-infiltrating lymphocytes in glioblastoma multiforme. TCRB libraries came from RNA via three nested multiplex PCR rounds. MiXCR, applied by TCRdb to the multiplex PCR reads, yields one record per CDR3 protein. The table shows about 32,000 distinct CDR3 sequences, with more than 55% occurring only once. The specimen sequenced was brain tumor tissue. The receptor source for this set is a male donor with glioblastoma.

CDR3 sequence (DNA): TGCAGTGCTAGAGGGGGAGTGGAGCAGTTCTTC. Translating gives CSARGGVEQFF. The chain carries TRBV20-1 and TRBJ2-1; weak D call: TRBD2 (5 bases). Per the germline V gene, CDR1 is DFQATT and CDR2 is SNEGSKA (reference sequence). Trimming left V 1 base short and J 10 bases short, with 8 bases between. The CDR3 is 11 amino acids.

To note about this clonotype: Lacking the conserved final phenylalanine or tryptophan, this CDR3 likely reflects a read error. The genes are TRBV11-2 and TRBJ2-2; 7 nucleotides line up with TRBD2. Germline assignment: CDR1 SGHAT and CDR2 FQNNGV. CDR3 length: 14 amino acids. The CDR3: CAISHGLDSGELFL. CDR3 sequence (DNA): TGTGCCATCAGCCACGGACTAGACTCCGGGGAGCTGTTTCTT.

V is TRBV29-1 and J is TRBJ2-1; D might be TRBD1 (7 bases). Germline-derived CDR1 and CDR2 are SQVTM and ANQGSEA. Trimming shortened V by 4 bases and J by 16 bases, and 26 bases separated the two germline ends. This CDR3 comprises 14 residues. This chain's CDR3 is CSVGGRQGGDELFF. The CDR3 coding sequence is TGCAGCGTTGGGGGGCGGCAGGGGGGCGATGAGCTATTCTTC.

In this sample, this clonotype turned up a few times. A much larger clone differs by one base, so this may be a read error. The CDR3 does not close with the conserved phenylalanine or tryptophan, likely indicating a read error. The V and J genes are TRBV5-4 and TRBJ2-1; 7 bases agree with TRBD2. Germline V gene sequence: CDR1 SGHNT, CDR2 YYREEE (reference sequence). V shed 5 bases and J 6 bases; nucleotides not matched to a gene: 11. The CDR3 covers 15 residues. In DNA form, the CDR3 reads TGTGCCAGCAGTTTTGGAACCAGCGGGATCAATGAGCAGTTCTAC. It yields the protein CASSFGTSGINEQFY.

This chain links TRBV20-1 with TRBJ2-1, with D unclear. The CDR3 runs to 15 residues. V dropped 1 base and J dropped 10 bases, with 20 bases sitting between them. Germline V gene sequence: CDR1 DFQATT, CDR2 SNEGSKA (reference sequence). For the CDR3, the DNA is TGCAGTGCTAGAGTTAATAGCCCTTCCTTAAAGGAGCAGTTCTTC. This gives the protein CSARVNSPSLKEQFF.

The V gene is TRBV10-3, the J gene TRBJ2-2; D is unclear. Germline loops: CDR1 ENHRY, CDR2 SYGVKD. V gave up 6 bases and J gave up 6 bases, with 11 bases separating them. The CDR3 is 13 amino acids. The CDR3 region has the DNA TGTGCCATCAGCCAGACCAGACCCGGGGAGCTGTTTTTT. This translates into CAISQTRPGELFF.

This clonotype was recorded only once. This rearrangement joins TRBV18 to TRBJ1-1; tentative D call: TRBD1 (6 bases). This CDR3 contains 15 residues. Germline V lookup: CDR1 KGHSH, CDR2 LQKENI. With 2 bases removed from V and 1 base from J, the gap between germline ends came to 11 bases. The CDR3, as DNA: TGTGCCAGCTCACCAACCGGGGGGGCGAACACTGAAGCTTTCTTT. This encodes CASSPTGGANTEAFF.

V usage is TRBV10-3 and J usage is TRBJ1-1, with D perhaps matching TRBD1 (5 bases). Trimming cost V 6 bases and J 7 bases, with 21 bases left between them. The CDR3 contains 15 residues. Germline-derived CDR1 and CDR2 are ENHRY and SYGVKD. The CDR3 reads CAIRPSKGSIIEAFF. The CDR3 DNA reads TGTGCCATCAGACCCTCGAAGGGGTCGATCATTGAAGCTTTCTTT.

This clonotype was detected ten times or more. The chain is built from TRBV20-1 and TRBJ2-3; 11 positions agree with TRBD2. This CDR3 has 17 amino acids. CDR1 is DFQATT and CDR2 is SNEGSKA in the germline V gene (reference sequence). The junction had 10 bases not matched to a gene; V was cut back by 1 base and J by 4 bases. The CDR3 region has the DNA TGCAGTGCTAGAGTCCCACTAGCGGGAGATACTGCAGATACGCAGTATTTT. Its protein product is CSARVPLAGDTADTQYF.

Points on this clonotype: At one boundary the junction diverges from the germline segment, which might be a read error. The chain carries TRBV11-2 and TRBJ2-3; TRBD2 might be the D (6 bases). The CDR3 sequence is 15 residues long. Germline V gives CDR1 SGHAT, CDR2 FQNNGV. The CDR3 sequence is CAISYRAQEGDTQYF. For the CDR3, the DNA is TGTGCCATCAGCTACCGGGCTCAGGAGGGAGATACGCAATATTTT.

The V and J genes are TRBV10-1 and TRBJ1-1; no reliable D call. CDR3 length: 14 residues. V was cut by 6 bases and J by 1 base, with 12 bases left in between. Germline CDR1 and CDR2: WNHNN and SYGVQD (reference sequence). CDR3 nucleotide sequence: TGCGCCAGCAGGCCACAGAGATCGAACACTGAAGCTTTCTTT. It translates to CASRPQRSNTEAFF.

Details on this clonotype: No conserved phenylalanine or tryptophan ends this CDR3, so it is likely a read error. This chain joins TRBV20-1 and TRBJ1-6; no clear D. Deletions cut 1 base from V and 7 bases from J, with 14 bases between. Germline V lookup: CDR1 DFQATT, CDR2 SNEGSKA (reference sequence). This CDR3 comprises 15 residues. The CDR3: CSARGRGSANSPLHS. Here the CDR3 DNA reads TGCAGTGCTAGAGGGCGGGGTTCCGCGAATTCACCCCTCCACTCC.

Notes on this clonotype: The junction shows a germline mismatch at one end, possibly a read error. The chain uses TRBV20-1 and TRBJ2-1; the match to TRBD2 covers 7 bases. This CDR3 has 18 residues. Germline values: CDR1 DFQATT, CDR2 SNEGSKA (reference sequence). CDR3 nucleotides: TGCAGTGCTGGAGATAGGATGGGTAGCGGGTTCTCCTACAACGAGCAGTTCTTC. Protein: CSAGDRMGSGFSYNEQFF.

This clonotype occurred once. This chain uses TRBV6-5 with TRBJ2-1, with D possibly matching TRBD2 (6 bases). The CDR3 runs to 15 residues. Germline CDR1 MNHEY, CDR2 SVGAGI. The V gene lost 7 bases and the J gene lost 9 bases, with 22 bases spanning the gap. This CDR3 is CASNSGRGGATEQFF. DNA of the CDR3: TGTGCCAGCAACAGCGGCCGGGGAGGAGCCACTGAGCAGTTCTTC.

In the case of this clonotype: A much larger clone lies one base from this, so it may be a read error. The rearrangement uses TRBV5-1 and TRBJ1-1, with TRBD1 matching 9 bases. Germline V gene lookup returns CDR1 SGHRS and CDR2 YFSETQ. The CDR3 contains 16 residues. The CDR3 bases are TGCGCCAGCACCGATGAAGCGGGACAGGGAAACACTGAAGGTTTCTTT. This gives the protein CASTDEAGQGNTEGFF.

This clonotype occurred a few times. This sequence joins TRBV12-3 or TRBV12-4 and TRBJ2-1; D ambiguous. The CDR3 sequence is 16 residues long. The ends were cut back, 0 bases at V and 0 bases at J, with 9 bases in the middle. CDR3 nucleotides: TGTGCCAGCAGTTTAGCTAGAGCGAGCTCCTACAATGAGCAGTTCTTC. Amino acids: CASSLARASSYNEQFF.

As regards this clonotype: Compared with germline, one end of the junction differs, possibly owing to a read error. The chain has TRBV6-1 and TRBJ2-1; 11 bases align to TRBD2. The CDR3 totals 14 residues. Germline loops: CDR1 MNHNS, CDR2 SASEGT. CDR3: CASRGLAAYNEQLF. The CDR3 DNA reads TGTGCCAGCAGGGGACTAGCGGCCTACAATGAGCAGCTCTTC.

On this clonotype itself: Given the absence of the conserved phenylalanine or tryptophan at the CDR3 end, a read error is likely. The genes are TRBV29-1 and TRBJ1-1; TRBD1 agrees at 8 bases. Germline V gene lookup returns CDR1 SQVTM and CDR2 ANQGSEA. The ends lost 0 bases at V and 5 bases at J; junction bases unmatched: 23. The CDR3 totals 20 residues. The CDR3 loop is CSVEDGEQGGTICQVTEAFS. The CDR3 DNA reads as TGCAGCGTTGAAGATGGGGAACAGGGGGGAACGATATGTCAGGTGACTGAAGCTTTCTCT.

Remarks on this clonotype: Given the absence of the conserved phenylalanine or tryptophan at the CDR3 end, a read error is likely. This chain joins TRBV24-1 and TRBJ1-2; 8 nucleotides line up with TRBD1. The CDR3 has 16 residues. Germline V gene lookup returns CDR1 KGHDR and CDR2 SFDVKD. CDR3 DNA: TGTACCACCAGTGACCTGGACAGGGACGGTGGATATGGCTACACCGTC. Protein sequence: CTTSDLDRDGGYGYTV.

Comments on this clonotype: Compared with germline, one end of the junction differs, possibly owing to a read error. The rearrangement uses TRBV6-1 and TRBJ1-1; D might be TRBD1 (5 bases). The CDR3 spans 13 residues. Germline values: CDR1 MNHNS, CDR2 SASEGT. CDR3 protein: CASGYGGYTEAFF. The CDR3 DNA is TGTGCCAGCGGTTATGGGGGGTACACTGAGGCTTTCTTT.